Listed below are T cell receptor beta chains from one sample, sequenced in a study of OX40 agonist ivuxolimab in advanced cancers. The method was immunoSEQ multiplex PCR; TCRdb's version includes in-frame clones alone and lacks a portion of them. The sample shows about 69,000 clones, about 88% of them seen only once. Here the sequenced sample was CD4+ or CD8+ T cells sorted from blood, taken in a trial of the OX40 agonist ivuxolimab. These receptors all come from an adult with an advanced solid tumor such as melanoma, head and neck, liver or kidney cancer. Both conserved end residues are part of each CDR3. Fields, in order: V gene, D gene, clone size, J gene, CDR3 DNA, CDR3 protein. A D gene is named only where the DNA matches it firmly. A clone size is listed for some rows: how often the clone was seen (once, few, many), or a class if it is expanded.

>TRBV7-8|TRBD2|NA|TRBJ2-3
TGTGCCAGCGGCCAGCGGGAGGGAAGTTTTGATACGCAGTATTTT
CASGQREGSFDTQYF
>TRBV2|TRBD1|NA|TRBJ1-2
TGTGCCAGCAGATCCGGGACAGCAGGCAGTGGCTACACCTTC
CASRSGTAGSGYTF
>TRBV6-5|NA|few|TRBJ1-2
TGTGCCAGCAGTTACTCCTCTGCTCAGGTCCTCTATGGCTACACCTTC
CASSYSSAQVLYGYTF
>TRBV5-1|TRBD1|NA|TRBJ1-6
TGCGCCAGCCGAACCCTCGGGACAGGGGGTAATTCACCCCTCCACTTT
CASRTLGTGGNSPLHF
>TRBV19|TRBD2|NA|TRBJ2-1
TGTGCCAGTTCTAGCGGGAGGTCCTACAATGAGCAGTTCTTC
CASSSGRSYNEQFF
>TRBV7-2|NA|NA|TRBJ2-7
TGTGCCAGCAGCTTACGTCTCCTATCCGACTCCTACGAGCAGTACTTC
CASSLRLLSDSYEQYF
>TRBV30|TRBD1|NA|TRBJ2-7
TGTGCCTGGACCCTAGCCGGGACAGGGGTATACGAGCAGTACTTC
CAWTLAGTGVYEQYF
>TRBV30|NA|NA|TRBJ2-7
TGTGCCTGGAGGAAAGTTAGCGGAATGGGCGAGCAGTACTTC
CAWRKVSGMGEQYF
>TRBV7-2|NA|NA|TRBJ1-2
TGTGCCAGCAGCTTAGGGACAAGGAGCGGCTACACCTTC
CASSLGTRSGYTF
>TRBV21-1|NA|NA|TRBJ1-5
TGTGCCAGCGCTGCACGAAGATCGACGGCCTCCAGCAATCAGCCCCAGCATTTT
CASAARRSTASSNQPQHF
>TRBV10-3|NA|NA|TRBJ2-7
TGTGCCATCAGGCTAGACTTAGGGGGCGAGCAGTACTTC
CAIRLDLGGEQYF
>TRBV6-5|NA|NA|TRBJ1-5
TGTGCCAGCAGTAAAACTCAGACCAATCAGCCCCAGCATTTT
CASSKTQTNQPQHF
>TRBV7-3|TRBD1|NA|TRBJ1-4
TGTGCCAGCAGCCCAGGGGGGTATAATGAAAAACTGTTTTTT
CASSPGGYNEKLFF
>TRBV18|NA|once|TRBJ1-4
TGTGCCAGCTCACCCCTTGGGCGGGCATCGGATGAAAAACTGTTTTTT
CASSPLGRASDEKLFF
>TRBV5-1|NA|few|TRBJ2-2
TGCGCCAGCAGCTTGATGGGGGGAAGAGACACCGGGGAGCTGTTTTTT
CASSLMGGRDTGELFF
>TRBV10-3|TRBD2|few|TRBJ2-3
TGTGCCATCAGTGCAAAGGGAGGGAGCACAGATACGCAGTATTTT
CAISAKGGSTDTQYF
>TRBV28|NA|NA|TRBJ1-5
TGTGCCAGCAGTTTACGCCAGCCCCAGCATTTT
CASSLRQPQHF
>TRBV5-1|NA|NA|TRBJ1-1
TGCGCCAGCAGCCCCACCGGGTCGAACACTGAAGCTTTCTTT
CASSPTGSNTEAFF
>TRBV25-1|NA|NA|TRBJ2-7
TGTGCCAGCAGTGAACGGGACGTCGCCTACGAGCAGTACTTC
CASSERDVAYEQYF
>TRBV28|NA|NA|TRBJ2-2
TGTGCCAGCAGTTTAGGGGGCGGTTATACCGGGGAGCTGTTTTTT
CASSLGGGYTGELFF
>TRBV25-1|NA|NA|TRBJ2-5
TGTGCCAGCAGTGTTGGGGTCCAAGAGACCCAGTACTTC
CASSVGVQETQYF
>TRBV27|TRBD1|NA|TRBJ2-7
TGTGCCAGCAGAGGGACAGGGAGCTCCTACGAGCAGTACTTC
CASRGTGSSYEQYF
>TRBV5-1|TRBD1|NA|TRBJ2-3
TGCGCCAGCAGCCCAGGACAGGGGTTCACAGATACGCAGTATTTT
CASSPGQGFTDTQYF
>TRBV18|NA|NA|TRBJ2-7
TGTGCCAGCTACGGGCGGGATGACTACGAGCAGTACTTC
CASYGRDDYEQYF